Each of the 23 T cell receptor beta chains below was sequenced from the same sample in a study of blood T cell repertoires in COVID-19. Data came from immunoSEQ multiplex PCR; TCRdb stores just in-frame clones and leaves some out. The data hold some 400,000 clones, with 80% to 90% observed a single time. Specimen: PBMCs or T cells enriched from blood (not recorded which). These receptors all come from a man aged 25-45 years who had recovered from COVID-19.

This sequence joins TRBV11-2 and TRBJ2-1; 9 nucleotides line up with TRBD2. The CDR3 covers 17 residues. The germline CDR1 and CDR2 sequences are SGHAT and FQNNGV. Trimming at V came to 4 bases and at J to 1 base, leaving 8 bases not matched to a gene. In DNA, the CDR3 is TGTGCCAGCAGCTCTGGACTAGCGCCCGTTTCCTACAATGAGCAGTTCTTC. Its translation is CASSSGLAPVSYNEQFF. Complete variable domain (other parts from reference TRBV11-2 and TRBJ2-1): EAGVAQSPRYKIIEKRQSVAFWCNPISGHATLYWYQQILGQGPKLLIQFQNNGVVDDSQLPKDRFSAERLKGVDSTLKIQPAKLEDSAVYLCASSSGLAPVSYNEQFFGPGTRLTVL.

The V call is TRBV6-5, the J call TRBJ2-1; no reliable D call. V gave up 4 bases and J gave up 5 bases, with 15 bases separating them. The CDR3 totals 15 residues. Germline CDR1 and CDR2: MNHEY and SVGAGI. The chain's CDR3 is CASSSQRAVNNEQFF. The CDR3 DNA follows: TGTGCCAGCAGTTCCCAGCGAGCTGTTAACAATGAGCAGTTCTTC.

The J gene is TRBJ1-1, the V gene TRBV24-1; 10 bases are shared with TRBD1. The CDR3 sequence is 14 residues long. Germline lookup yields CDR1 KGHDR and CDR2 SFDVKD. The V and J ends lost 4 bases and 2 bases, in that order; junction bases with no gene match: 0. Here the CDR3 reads CATSETGGNTEAFF. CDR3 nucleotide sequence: TGTGCCACCAGTGAGACAGGGGGCAACACTGAAGCTTTCTTT.

CDR3 coding DNA: TGCAGTGCTAGTCTACTAGCGGGAGTGTCGGATACGCAGTATTTT. Amino acid sequence: CSASLLAGVSDTQYF. V is TRBV20-1 and J is TRBJ2-3; 11 bases align to TRBD2. This CDR3 region has 15 residues. With V trimmed by 3 bases and J by 6 bases, 8 bases remained unmatched. Germline V gene sequence: CDR1 DFQATT, CDR2 SNEGSKA (reference sequence).

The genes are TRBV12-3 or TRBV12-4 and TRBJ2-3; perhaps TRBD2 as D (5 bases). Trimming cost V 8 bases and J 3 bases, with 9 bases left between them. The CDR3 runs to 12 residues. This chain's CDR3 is CASSPGTDTQYF. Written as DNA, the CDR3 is TGTGCCAGCTCTCCGGGGACAGATACGCAGTATTTT.

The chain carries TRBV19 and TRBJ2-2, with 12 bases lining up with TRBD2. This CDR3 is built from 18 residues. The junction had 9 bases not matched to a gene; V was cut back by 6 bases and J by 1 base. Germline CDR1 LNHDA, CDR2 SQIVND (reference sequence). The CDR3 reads CASRSSSGRVGNTGELFF. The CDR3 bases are TGTGCCAGTAGATCGTCTAGCGGGAGGGTAGGGAACACCGGGGAGCTGTTTTTT.

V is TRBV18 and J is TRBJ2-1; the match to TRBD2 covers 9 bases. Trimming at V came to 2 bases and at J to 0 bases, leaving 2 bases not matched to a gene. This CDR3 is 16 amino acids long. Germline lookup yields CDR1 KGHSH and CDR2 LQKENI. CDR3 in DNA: TGTGCCAGCTCACCAGCGGGAGGGTTCTCCTACAATGAGCAGTTCTTC. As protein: CASSPAGGFSYNEQFF.

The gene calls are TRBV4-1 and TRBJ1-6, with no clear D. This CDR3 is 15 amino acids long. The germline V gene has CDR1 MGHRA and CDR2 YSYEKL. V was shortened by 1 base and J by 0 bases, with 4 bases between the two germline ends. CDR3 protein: CASSQGSSYNSPLHF. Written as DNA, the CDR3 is TGCGCCAGCAGCCAAGGGAGCTCCTATAATTCACCCCTCCACTTT.

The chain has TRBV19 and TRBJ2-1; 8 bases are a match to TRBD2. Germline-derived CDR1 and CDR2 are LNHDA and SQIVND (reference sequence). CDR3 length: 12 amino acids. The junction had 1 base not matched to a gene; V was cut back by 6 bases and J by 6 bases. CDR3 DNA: TGTGCCAGTAGGACTAGCGCCAATGAGCAGTTCTTC. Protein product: CASRTSANEQFF.

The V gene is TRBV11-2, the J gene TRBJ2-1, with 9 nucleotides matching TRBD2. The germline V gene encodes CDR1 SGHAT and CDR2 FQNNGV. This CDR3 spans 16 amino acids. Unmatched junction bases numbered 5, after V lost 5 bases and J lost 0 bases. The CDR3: CASSPIAGVSYNEQFF. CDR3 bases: TGTGCCAGCAGCCCGATAGCGGGAGTCTCCTACAATGAGCAGTTCTTC.

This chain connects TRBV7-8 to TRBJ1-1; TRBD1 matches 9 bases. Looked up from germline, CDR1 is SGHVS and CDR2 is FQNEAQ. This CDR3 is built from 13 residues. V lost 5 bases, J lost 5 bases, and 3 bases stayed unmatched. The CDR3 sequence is CASSEQGATEAFF. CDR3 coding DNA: TGTGCCAGCAGCGAACAGGGGGCGACTGAAGCTTTCTTT.

For the CDR3, the DNA is TGTGCCAGCAGTTACTCCGGCGGACAGGGGGACTACGAGCAGTACTTC. This translates into CASSYSGGQGDYEQYF. The genes are TRBV6-5 and TRBJ2-7; 10 nucleotides match TRBD1. This CDR3 region has 16 residues. Germline V CDR1 and CDR2: MNHEY, SVGAGI. V shed 0 bases and J 3 bases; nucleotides not matched to a gene: 5.

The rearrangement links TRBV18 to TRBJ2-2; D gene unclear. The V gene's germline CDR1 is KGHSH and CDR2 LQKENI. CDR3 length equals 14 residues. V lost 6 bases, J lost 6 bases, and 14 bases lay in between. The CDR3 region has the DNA TGTGCCAGCTCCCAGAGCGAGGCTGCCGGGGAGCTGTTTTTT. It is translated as CASSQSEAAGELFF.

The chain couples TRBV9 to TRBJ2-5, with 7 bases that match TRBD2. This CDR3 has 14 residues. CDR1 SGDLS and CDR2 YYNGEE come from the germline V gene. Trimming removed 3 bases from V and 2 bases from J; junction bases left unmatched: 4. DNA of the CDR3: TGTGCCAGCAGCGGGGGAGGGATTCAAGAGACCCAGTACTTC. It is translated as CASSGGGIQETQYF.

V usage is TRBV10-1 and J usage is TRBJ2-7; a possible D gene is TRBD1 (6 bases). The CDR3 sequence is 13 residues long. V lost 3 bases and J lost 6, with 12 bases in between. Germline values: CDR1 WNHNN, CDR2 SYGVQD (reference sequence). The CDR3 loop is CASSEGQYGEQYF. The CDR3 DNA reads TGCGCCAGCAGTGAAGGACAGTACGGCGAGCAGTACTTC.

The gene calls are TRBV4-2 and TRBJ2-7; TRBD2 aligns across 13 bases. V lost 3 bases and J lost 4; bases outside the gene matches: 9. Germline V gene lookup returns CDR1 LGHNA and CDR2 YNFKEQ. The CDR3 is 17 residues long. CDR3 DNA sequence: TGTGCCAGCAGCCATACTAGCGGGGGGGTCGCGGGGTACGAGCAGTACTTC. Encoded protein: CASSHTSGGVAGYEQYF.

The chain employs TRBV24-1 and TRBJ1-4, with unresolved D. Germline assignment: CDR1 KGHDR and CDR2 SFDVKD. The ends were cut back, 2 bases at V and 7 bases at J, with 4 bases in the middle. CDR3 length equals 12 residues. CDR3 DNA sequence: TGTGCCACCAGTGATTCCGGTGAAAAACTGTTTTTT. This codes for CATSDSGEKLFF.

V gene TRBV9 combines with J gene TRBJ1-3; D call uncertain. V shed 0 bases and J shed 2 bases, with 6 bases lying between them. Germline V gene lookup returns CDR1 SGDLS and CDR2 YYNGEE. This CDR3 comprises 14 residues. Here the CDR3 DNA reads TGTGCCAGCAGCGTAGAAACAGCTGGAAACACCATATATTTT. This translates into CASSVETAGNTIYF.

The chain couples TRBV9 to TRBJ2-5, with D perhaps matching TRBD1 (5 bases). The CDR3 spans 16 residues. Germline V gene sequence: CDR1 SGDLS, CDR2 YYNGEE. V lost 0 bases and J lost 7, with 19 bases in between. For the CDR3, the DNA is TGTGCCAGCAGCGTAGCTTCGGGCAGTAACCAGGGGACCCAGTACTTC. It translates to CASSVASGSNQGTQYF.

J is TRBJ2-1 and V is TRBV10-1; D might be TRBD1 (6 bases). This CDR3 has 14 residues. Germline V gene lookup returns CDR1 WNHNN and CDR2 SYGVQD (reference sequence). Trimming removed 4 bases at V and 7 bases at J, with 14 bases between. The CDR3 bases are TGCGCCAGCAGTGGATACAGGGTTTGGAATGAGCAGTTCTTC. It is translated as CASSGYRVWNEQFF.

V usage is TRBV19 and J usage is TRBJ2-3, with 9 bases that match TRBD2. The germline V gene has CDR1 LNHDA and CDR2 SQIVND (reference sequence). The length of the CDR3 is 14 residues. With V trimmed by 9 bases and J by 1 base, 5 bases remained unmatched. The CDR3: CASRTSAGTDTQYF. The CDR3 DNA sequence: TGTGCCAGCAGGACTAGCGCTGGCACAGATACGCAGTATTTT.

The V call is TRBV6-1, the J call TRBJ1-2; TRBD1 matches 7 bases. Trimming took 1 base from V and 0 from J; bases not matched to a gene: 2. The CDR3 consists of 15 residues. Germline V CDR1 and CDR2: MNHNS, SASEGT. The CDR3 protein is CASSEGTGANYGYTF. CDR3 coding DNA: TGTGCCAGCAGTGAAGGGACAGGCGCTAACTATGGCTACACCTTC.

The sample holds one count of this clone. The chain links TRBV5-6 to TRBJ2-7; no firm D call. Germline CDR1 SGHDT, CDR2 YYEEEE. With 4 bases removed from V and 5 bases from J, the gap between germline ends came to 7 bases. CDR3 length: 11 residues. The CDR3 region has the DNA TGTGCCAGCAGCACTCACCACGAGCAGTACTTC. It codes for CASSTHHEQYF.